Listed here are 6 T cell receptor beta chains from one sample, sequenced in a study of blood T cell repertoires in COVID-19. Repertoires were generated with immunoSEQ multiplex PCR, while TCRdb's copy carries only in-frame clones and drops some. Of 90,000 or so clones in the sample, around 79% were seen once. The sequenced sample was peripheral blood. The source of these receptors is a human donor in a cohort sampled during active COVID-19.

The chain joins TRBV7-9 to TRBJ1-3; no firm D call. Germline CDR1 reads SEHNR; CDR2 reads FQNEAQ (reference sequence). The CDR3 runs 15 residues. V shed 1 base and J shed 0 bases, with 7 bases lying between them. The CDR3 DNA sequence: TGTGCCAGCAGCTTAGTAAGCATCTCTGGAAACACCATATATTTT. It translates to CASSLVSISGNTIYF.

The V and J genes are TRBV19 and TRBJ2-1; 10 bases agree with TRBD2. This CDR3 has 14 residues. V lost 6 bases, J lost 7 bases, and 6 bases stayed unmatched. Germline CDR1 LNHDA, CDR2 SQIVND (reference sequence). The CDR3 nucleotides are TGTGCCAGTAGGCTAGCGGGAGTGGTTAATGAGCAGTTCTTC. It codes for CASRLAGVVNEQFF.

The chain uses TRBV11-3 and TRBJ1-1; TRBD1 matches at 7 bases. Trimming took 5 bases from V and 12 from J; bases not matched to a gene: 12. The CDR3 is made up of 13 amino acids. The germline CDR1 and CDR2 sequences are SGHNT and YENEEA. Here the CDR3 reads CASSLDRTSETFF. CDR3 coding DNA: TGTGCCAGCAGCCTGGACAGGACCTCTGAGACTTTCTTT.

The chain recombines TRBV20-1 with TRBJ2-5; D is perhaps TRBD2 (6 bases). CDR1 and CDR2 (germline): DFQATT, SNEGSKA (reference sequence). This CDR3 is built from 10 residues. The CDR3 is CRESWETQYF. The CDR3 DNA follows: TGCCGGGAGTCATGGGAGACCCAGTACTTC.

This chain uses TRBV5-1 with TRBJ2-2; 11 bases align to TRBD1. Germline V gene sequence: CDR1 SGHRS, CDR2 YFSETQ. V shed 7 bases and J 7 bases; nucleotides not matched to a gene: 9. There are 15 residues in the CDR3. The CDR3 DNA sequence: TGCGCCAGCGTACGGGACAGGGGGTATGACGGGGAGCTGTTTTTT. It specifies CASVRDRGYDGELFF.

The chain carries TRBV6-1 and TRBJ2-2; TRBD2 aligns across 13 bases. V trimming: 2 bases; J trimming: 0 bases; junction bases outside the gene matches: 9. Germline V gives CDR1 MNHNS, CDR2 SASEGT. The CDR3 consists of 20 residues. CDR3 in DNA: TGTGCCAGCAGTGAAAGGCCTCTGACTAGCGGGAGGACGAACACCGGGGAGCTGTTTTTT. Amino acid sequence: CASSERPLTSGRTNTGELFF.